There are many counts of the clone carrying this T cell receptor (beta chain). As yet, its antigen is unknown. Germline CDR1 reads SGHNT; CDR2 reads YYREEE (reference sequence). V was pared by 5 bases and J by 2 bases, with 16 bases between. The CDR3 has 15 amino acids. The sample belongs to a study of T cell repertoires in cytomegalovirus infection. Study details: Evidence of both CMV infection and a matching HLA type came from public TCR beta signatures.

TCRdb reprocessed the reads with MiXCR, giving one entry per CDR3 protein. The sample lists approximately 110,000 distinct CDR3 sequences, 10% occurring once. The sample comprised PBMCs, sequenced either directly or after in vitro stimulation (not recorded which). The chain has TRBV5-4 and TRBJ1-1; no firm D call. This clonotype was sampled from a human donor in good health (CMV status not recorded). Some clones in this sample may be carry-over from other donors' samples. In DNA form, the CDR3 reads TGTGCCAGCAGTTATCCAGGACGCCTTAACACTGAAGCTTTCTTT. Its translation: CASSYPGRLNTEAFF.